This TCR beta chain was recorded in a study of cytomegalovirus exposure and HLA in healthy donors. Findings and limits, study-wide: Reportedly, fewer N-insertions than the approximately 680-donor mean appeared in an Asian-associated ancestry cluster in a later analysis. Later examination showed HLA-associated TCR beta chains had greater clonal expansion than equally common others. One variant, a missense change in DCLRE1C, was linked in a later analysis to TCR beta V- and J-gene trimming. Most likely, a cluster of highly shared sequence variants arose as a sequencing artifact.

PCR primers comprised 60 Vbeta and 13 Jbeta primers. Measured with immunoSEQ multiplex PCR; TCRdb has only the in-frame clones, and not every one. This sample has 85,000 to 100,000 clones, with roughly four fifths found just once. With respect to this clone: Its antigen is not known.

The germline V gene has CDR1 SQVTM and CDR2 ANQGSEA. The CDR3 totals 12 residues. Trimming at V came to 7 bases and at J to 8 bases, leaving 10 bases not matched to a gene. This TCR was sampled from a female donor in good health and CMV-seropositive. The source material was PBMCs. The gene calls are TRBV29-1 and TRBJ1-2; 7 nucleotides agree with TRBD1. In DNA form, the CDR3 reads TGCAGCGCCGACAGGGCTTTGGGGGGCTACACCTTC. Translating it yields CSADRALGGYTF.